Sequencing of this T cell receptor beta chain was carried out in a study of vaccination effects on CD4 cells after COVID-19. This CDR3 is 15 amino acids long. Germline assignment: CDR1 ENHRY and CDR2 SYGVKD. Trimming cost V 2 bases and J 7 bases, with 15 bases left between them. By frequency in the sample, this clone is medium-sized. What it recognizes is unknown. Some clones are missing from TCRdb's copy, which holds only in-frame ones; the method was immunoSEQ multiplex PCR. The table shows roughly 20,000 clones, with approximately 72% occurring only once. After expansion with viral peptide pools in the ViraFEST assay, antigen-specific CD4+ T cells were sequenced. Isolation of CD4+ T cells took place after about nine days of culture. All study participants received two doses of BNT162b2 or mRNA-1273 vaccine.

V and J are TRBV10-3 and TRBJ2-1; no clear D gene. The receptor's source is a human donor who received a COVID-19 vaccine. This sample comprised CD4+ T cells from PBMCs cultured with HCoV-NL63 spike peptides, obtained after COVID-19 vaccination. CDR3 bases: TGTGCCATCAGTGAGCAATTAGGCGGTGGGAATGAGCAGTTCTTC. This codes for CAISEQLGGGNEQFF.